What follows are 14 T cell receptor beta chains derived from one specimen sequenced in a study of cytomegalovirus exposure and HLA in healthy donors. PCR amplification relied on 60 Vbeta primers (plus 13 Jbeta primers). The method was immunoSEQ multiplex PCR; TCRdb's version includes in-frame clones alone and lacks a portion of them. Of around 98,000 clones listed, 55% to 80% are singletons. Sequenced material: PBMCs. These receptor sequences come from a female donor in good health and CMV-seronegative.

V is TRBV10-3 and J is TRBJ1-5; maybe TRBD1 (5 bases). The CDR3 has 13 residues. Trimming cost V 8 bases and J 7 bases, with 15 bases left between them. Germline CDR1 ENHRY, CDR2 SYGVKD. The CDR3 region has the DNA TGTGCCATCGGGTCGGGGGTGGAACAGCCCCAGCATTTT. It specifies CAIGSGVEQPQHF.

The rearrangement joins TRBV30 to TRBJ2-3; the match to TRBD2 covers 8 bases. V lost 2 bases and J lost 4; bases outside the gene matches: 20. Germline V gene data show CDR1 as GTSNPN and CDR2 as SVGIG (reference sequence). The CDR3 is 19 residues long. This chain's CDR3 is CAWSPARGWSGRLADTQYF. In DNA form, the CDR3 reads TGTGCCTGGAGTCCCGCCCGTGGGTGGAGCGGGAGACTGGCAGATACGCAGTATTTT.

CDR3: CASSHSRGQGYEQYF. The CDR3 DNA reads TGCGCCAGCAGCCATTCGAGGGGACAGGGATACGAGCAGTACTTC. The chain employs TRBV4-3 and TRBJ2-7; TRBD1 matches at 9 bases. V lost 3 bases and J lost 4; bases outside the gene matches: 7. The CDR3 runs to 15 residues. The V gene's germline CDR1 is LGHNA and CDR2 YSLEER.

The CDR3 protein is CASSKSGNSGANVLTF. DNA for the CDR3: TGTGCCAGCAGCAAGTCAGGGAACTCTGGGGCCAACGTCCTGACTTTC. The chain joins TRBV7-2 to TRBJ2-6, with TRBD1 as a possible D gene (5 bases). V lost 5 bases and J lost 0, with 11 bases in between. Germline V gene sequence: CDR1 SGHTA, CDR2 FQGNSA. The length of the CDR3 is 16 residues.

The V and J genes are TRBV7-8 and TRBJ2-3; 12 bases line up with TRBD2. The trim removed 5 bases at V and 2 bases at J, leaving 11 bases unmatched. This CDR3 has 18 residues. Germline values: CDR1 SGHVS, CDR2 FQNEAQ. Here the CDR3 reads CASSGPRLAGGITDTQYF. DNA of the CDR3: TGTGCCAGCAGCGGTCCCCGGCTAGCGGGAGGGATCACAGATACGCAGTATTTT.

The V and J genes are TRBV7-2 and TRBJ2-5, with D perhaps matching TRBD2 (5 bases). The CDR3 consists of 13 residues. Trimming shortened V by 1 base and J by 2 bases, and 5 bases separated the two germline ends. Germline V gene lookup returns CDR1 SGHTA and CDR2 FQGNSA. In nucleotides, the CDR3 is TGTGCCAGCAGCTTAGGCGGGCAAGAGACCCAGTACTTC. Protein product: CASSLGGQETQYF.

The chain links TRBV27 to TRBJ2-6, with TRBD2 identical over 10 bases. V lost 6 bases to trimming and J lost 7 bases; unmatched junction nucleotides: 12. The germline gives CDR1 MNHEY, CDR2 SMNVEV (reference sequence). This CDR3 has 17 residues. CDR3 loop: CASRIAGGPGGANVLTF. The CDR3 region has the DNA TGTGCCAGCAGGATAGCGGGGGGCCCGGGTGGTGCCAACGTCCTGACTTTC.

V and J are TRBV19 and TRBJ1-1; D possibly corresponds to TRBD1 (5 bases). Between the trimmed V and J ends, which lost 1 base and 6 bases, there was a span of 12 bases. The germline CDR1 and CDR2 sequences are LNHDA and SQIVND (reference sequence). The CDR3 consists of 14 residues. CDR3 nucleotides: TGTGCCAGTAGTATAGGCCCAGGGATTGCTGAAGCTTTCTTT. Residues: CASSIGPGIAEAFF.

This clone was seen only a few times. The chain recombines TRBV28 with TRBJ1-1, with TRBD1 identical over 10 bases. The CDR3 is 16 residues long. V was clipped by 7 bases and J by 0 bases; unmatched bases: 8. Germline lookup yields CDR1 MDHEN and CDR2 SYDVKM. The CDR3 is CASKDRGRGLNTEAFF. The CDR3 DNA reads as TGTGCCAGCAAAGACAGGGGGCGAGGATTGAACACTGAAGCTTTCTTT.

This sequence joins TRBV9 and TRBJ1-1; D remains ambiguous. The ends were cut back, 4 bases at V and 1 base at J, with 17 bases in the middle. CDR1 is SGDLS and CDR2 is YYNGEE in the germline V gene. The CDR3 extends over 16 amino acids. The CDR3 DNA reads TGTGCCAGCAGCCCTGGAGGCTTCACAAGGAACACTGAAGCTTTCTTT. Amino acid sequence: CASSPGGFTRNTEAFF.

J is TRBJ2-1 and V is TRBV9; TRBD2 matches at 7 bases. Germline CDR1 reads SGDLS; CDR2 reads YYNGEE. The CDR3 runs 14 residues. The V gene end was trimmed by 0 bases and the J gene end by 8 bases; junction bases not matched to a gene: 5. The CDR3 spells CASSVGGGVHEQFF. CDR3 DNA sequence: TGTGCCAGCAGCGTAGGGGGAGGGGTCCATGAGCAGTTCTTC.

The genes are TRBV29-1 and TRBJ1-1, with 11 bases lining up with TRBD1. Germline CDR1 SQVTM, CDR2 ANQGSEA. The CDR3 runs 17 residues. Losses at the gene ends were 4 bases for V and 1 base for J; bases not matched to a gene: 11. CDR3 sequence reads: CSVAHHRTGGRNTEAFF. The CDR3 bases are TGCAGCGTTGCCCACCACAGGACAGGGGGCAGGAACACTGAAGCTTTCTTT. Full variable domain (rest looked up from reference TRBV29-1 and TRBJ1-1): SAVISQKPSRDICQRGTSLTIQCQVDSQVTMMFWYRQQPGQSLTLIATANQGSEATYESGFVIDKFPISRPNLTFSTLTVSNMSPEDSSIYLCSVAHHRTGGRNTEAFFGQGTRLTVV.

This chain links TRBV4-3 with TRBJ2-3; TRBD2 matches 10 bases. The CDR3 runs to 18 residues. Germline V gene lookup returns CDR1 LGHNA and CDR2 YSLEER. V lost 4 bases, J lost 4 bases, and 14 bases stayed unmatched. Written as DNA, the CDR3 is TGCGCCAGCAGCCCGTGGGCTAGCGGGGGCCGGGGCCCAGATACGCAGTATTTT. It codes for CASSPWASGGRGPDTQYF.

The V gene is TRBV4-1, the J gene TRBJ1-1; 7 bases map to TRBD1. In germline, CDR1 is MGHRA, CDR2 YSYEKL. The CDR3 runs to 15 residues. The V gene end was trimmed by 5 bases and the J gene end by 1 base; junction bases not matched to a gene: 7. The CDR3 nucleotides are TGCGCCAGCAGCGACACCGGGACAGCGAACACTGAAGCTTTCTTT. Translation gives CASSDTGTANTEAFF.